The next 21 T cell receptor beta chains were all read from a single sample in a study of blood T cell repertoires in COVID-19. Method: immunoSEQ multiplex PCR; TCRdb's copy keeps in-frame clones and lacks some. The data show about 46,000 clones, with around 85% seen just once and under 40% held by the top ten. The material sequenced was peripheral blood. These receptors were taken from an elderly woman with COVID-19, enrolled during active disease.

The rearrangement links TRBV4-1 to TRBJ1-3, with a tentative D call TRBD1 (5 bases). The V and J ends lost 4 bases and 3 bases respectively, with 16 bases between them. The CDR3 is made up of 16 amino acids. In germline, CDR1 is MGHRA, CDR2 YSYEKL. In DNA, the CDR3 is TGCGCCAGCAGCCGCTTCCTGACAGTGGGTGGAAACACCATATATTTT. It is translated as CASSRFLTVGGNTIYF.

The rearrangement links TRBV7-2 to TRBJ1-4, with 8 bases identical to TRBD1. CDR3 length equals 13 residues. V lost 5 bases, J lost 11 bases, and 7 bases stayed unmatched. CDR1 is SGHTA and CDR2 is FQGNSA in the germline V gene. The CDR3 nucleotides read TGTGCCAGCAGCCCCCGGACAGGGTGGAAACTGTTTTTT. Protein: CASSPRTGWKLFF.

The chain employs TRBV2 and TRBJ1-5; possibly TRBD1 for D (6 bases). V lost 0 bases and J 7 bases, leaving 10 bases between the germline ends. The CDR3 extends over 14 amino acids. Germline CDR1 reads SNHLY; CDR2 reads FYNNEI. Written as DNA, the CDR3 is TGTGCCAGCAGTGAAGCTGGGGGCTGGCAGCCCCAGCATTTT. Translation gives CASSEAGGWQPQHF. Full variable domain (remainder filled in from reference TRBV2 and TRBJ1-5): EPEVTQTPSHQVTQMGQEVILRCVPISNHLYFYWYRQILGQKVEFLVSFYNNEISEKSEIFDDQFSVERPDGSNFTLKIRSTKLEDSAMYFCASSEAGGWQPQHFGDGTRLSIL.

V and J are TRBV10-2 and TRBJ1-4, with TRBD1 matching 7 bases. Germline V lookup: CDR1 WSHSY, CDR2 SAAADI. V was clipped by 2 bases and J by 7 bases; unmatched bases: 7. The CDR3 has 15 residues. The CDR3 region has the DNA TGCGCCAGCAGTGAGCCGGAGACAGGGCGTGAAAAACTGTTTTTT. This codes for CASSEPETGREKLFF.

This rearrangement joins TRBV18 to TRBJ2-7; TRBD1 agrees at 7 bases. The germline CDR1 and CDR2 sequences are KGHSH and LQKENI. The CDR3 sequence is 13 residues long. Trimming cost V 6 bases and J 9 bases; bases outside gene matches: 11. CDR3 bases: TGTGCCAGCTCGTCTGGGACAGTCGAGCGGCAGTACTTC. Translation: CASSSGTVERQYF.

V gene TRBV12-3 or TRBV12-4 combines with J gene TRBJ1-2, with D hard to call. Trimming took off 2 bases at V and 8 bases at J, with 9 bases between the two ends. This CDR3 region has 12 residues. The CDR3 DNA reads TGTGCCAGCAGTTTAATTGGAGGGGGCTACACCTTC. Its protein is CASSLIGGGYTF.

The chain combines TRBV27 with TRBJ2-6, with 7 bases matching TRBD1. The V segment lost 4 bases and the J segment 5 bases; nucleotides outside the gene matches: 8. The CDR3 runs 16 residues. Germline loops: CDR1 MNHEY, CDR2 SMNVEV (reference sequence). The CDR3 region has the DNA TGTGCCAGCAGTTCCCATACAGGGGTCTGGGCCAACGTCCTGACTTTC. Its translation is CASSSHTGVWANVLTF.

This chain connects TRBV5-1 to TRBJ2-5, with D possibly being TRBD2 (5 bases). Per germline, CDR1 SGHRS and CDR2 YFSETQ. V was clipped by 6 bases and J by 4 bases, with 10 bases between them. The CDR3 covers 12 residues. This CDR3 is CASKLDRETQYF. The CDR3 DNA reads as TGCGCCAGCAAACTAGATCGAGAGACCCAGTACTTC.

This chain connects TRBV5-1 to TRBJ2-7; weak D call: TRBD1 (6 bases). CDR3 length: 14 amino acids. From germline, CDR1 is SGHRS and CDR2 YFSETQ. V gave up 1 base and J gave up 5 bases, with 13 bases separating them. CDR3: CASSLTGNNDEQYF. The CDR3 bases are TGCGCCAGCAGCTTGACAGGGAACAACGACGAGCAGTACTTC.

The chain carries TRBV28 and TRBJ2-7; TRBD2 agrees at 8 bases. This CDR3 is 13 amino acids long. Germline CDR1 MDHEN, CDR2 SYDVKM. CDR3 sequence (DNA): TGTGTCTCGAGCGGGGGAAGCTCCTACGAGCAGTACTTC. Protein sequence: CVSSGGSSYEQYF.

The chain employs TRBV27 and TRBJ2-1; maybe TRBD2 (6 bases). This CDR3 has 15 residues. Germline loops: CDR1 MNHEY, CDR2 SMNVEV (reference sequence). CDR3 in amino acids: CAQHNLATSYNEQFF. The CDR3 DNA is TGTGCTCAGCATAATCTAGCGACCTCCTACAATGAGCAGTTCTTC.

This CDR3 is CASSPQGNTGELFF. The CDR3 DNA reads TGTGCCAGCTCTCCACAGGGGAACACCGGGGAGCTGTTTTTT. This chain links TRBV9 with TRBJ2-2; D is perhaps TRBD1 (6 bases). V lost 7 bases to trimming and J lost 1 base, with 11 bases between them. From germline, CDR1 is SGDLS and CDR2 YYNGEE. The CDR3 contains 14 residues.

V and J are TRBV6-2 or TRBV6-3 and TRBJ2-1; 10 nucleotides align to TRBD2. V shed 5 bases and J 2 bases; nucleotides not matched to a gene: 6. CDR3 length equals 16 residues. CDR1 and CDR2 from the germline V gene are MNHEY and SVGEGT. CDR3 sequence reads: CASSSGTSATYNEQFF. In nucleotides, the CDR3 is TGTGCCAGCAGTAGCGGGACTAGCGCCACCTACAATGAGCAGTTCTTC.

The rearrangement links TRBV5-1 to TRBJ2-3; D uncertain. Between the trimmed V and J ends, which lost 6 bases and 6 bases, there was a span of 29 bases. Germline CDR1 SGHRS, CDR2 YFSETQ. The CDR3 loop spans 18 amino acids. CDR3 loop: CASIQSPGRLPPWDTQYF. The CDR3 nucleotides read TGCGCCAGCATCCAGAGTCCTGGCAGGCTTCCACCCTGGGATACGCAGTATTTT. Together with reference TRBV5-1 and TRBJ2-3, the CDR3 gives the full variable domain: KAGVTQTPRYLIKTRGQQVTLSCSPISGHRSVSWYQQTPGQGLQFLFEYFSETQRNKGNFPGRFSGRQFSNSRSEMNVSTLELGDSALYLCASIQSPGRLPPWDTQYFGPGTRLTVL.

V gene TRBV7-2 combines with J gene TRBJ2-7; TRBD1 matches 7 bases. CDR1 SGHTA and CDR2 FQGNSA come from the germline V gene. The CDR3 length is 15 residues. The J segment lost 1 base and the V segment lost 5 bases, leaving 8 bases of the junction unmatched. Here the CDR3 DNA reads TGTGCCAGCAGCCTAACAGGGGACCCTTCCTACGAGCAGTACTTC. It is translated as CASSLTGDPSYEQYF. Drawing the rest from reference TRBV7-2 and TRBJ2-7, the complete variable domain is GAGVSQSPSNKVTEKGKDVELRCDPISGHTALYWYRQSLGQGLEFLIYFQGNSAPDKSGLPSDRFSAERTGGSVSTLTIQRTQQEDSAVYLCASSLTGDPSYEQYFGPGTRLTVT.

The chain carries TRBV6-6 and TRBJ1-5; 9 nucleotides match TRBD1. Germline-derived CDR1 and CDR2 are MNHNY and SVGAGI (reference sequence). This CDR3 region has 16 residues. V lost 2 bases, J lost 0 bases, and 2 bases stayed unmatched. CDR3 coding DNA: TGTGCCAGCAGTTACGGGACAGGGTATAGCAATCAGCCCCAGCATTTT. This gives the protein CASSYGTGYSNQPQHF.

This clone was recorded at least ten times. The rearrangement uses TRBV9 and TRBJ2-7; 9 bases align to TRBD2. The CDR3 length is 16 residues. Germline trimming cut 3 bases from V and 5 bases from J; bases unmatched to any gene: 12. Looked up from germline, CDR1 is SGDLS and CDR2 is YYNGEE. The CDR3 spells CASSGGGSGTSNEQYF. CDR3 bases: TGTGCCAGCAGCGGGGGCGGGTCCGGGACTAGCAACGAGCAGTACTTC.

The rearrangement links TRBV5-6 to TRBJ2-7; D might be TRBD1 (6 bases). This CDR3 region has 17 residues. Germline-derived CDR1 and CDR2 are SGHDT and YYEEEE. V was trimmed by 4 bases and J by 2 bases, leaving 22 bases between them. In DNA, the CDR3 is TGTGCCAGCAGCCCAACCGCCCGAGGACAGACTCCCTACGAGCAGTACTTC. Residues: CASSPTARGQTPYEQYF.

There are a few counts of this clone. The chain links TRBV6-5 to TRBJ2-7, with TRBD2 matching over 7 bases. V gave up 4 bases and J gave up 2 bases; unmatched junction bases: 8. The CDR3 loop spans 15 amino acids. Germline assignment: CDR1 MNHEY and CDR2 SVGAGI. For the CDR3, the DNA is TGTGCCAGCAGTTCCCCTCATGCGGGGGCCTACGAGCAGTACTTC. Protein sequence: CASSSPHAGAYEQYF.

The chain links TRBV5-1 to TRBJ2-7; maybe TRBD1 (6 bases). Trimming removed 1 base from V and 4 bases from J, with 12 bases in between. The CDR3 runs 14 residues. The germline CDR1 and CDR2 sequences are SGHRS and YFSETQ. The CDR3 loop reads CASSLMGAGYEQYF. The CDR3 nucleotides read TGCGCCAGCAGCTTGATGGGGGCCGGTTACGAGCAGTACTTC.

V is TRBV7-2 and J is TRBJ2-7, with TRBD2 as a possible D gene (5 bases). CDR3 length: 13 residues. CDR1 and CDR2 from the germline V gene are SGHTA and FQGNSA. V lost 0 bases to trimming and J lost 3 bases, with 6 bases between them. The CDR3 sequence: CASSLAGSYEQYF. CDR3 nucleotide sequence: TGTGCCAGCAGCTTAGCAGGGAGCTACGAGCAGTACTTC.